The 8 T cell receptor beta chains listed next were all sequenced from one sample in a study of T-cell memory formation after mild COVID-19. In TCRdb, the 5' RACE reads were re-called with MiXCR into one record per CDR3 protein. The data show more than 9,500 distinct CDR3 sequences, with more than 14% seen just once and roughly 50% held by the top ten. The sequenced material came from PBMCs or a T cell subset sorted from them (not recorded which). These receptor sequences come from a young man who had mild COVID-19 (a few samples of this study predate the infection). Cell type and time point are not known.

V and J are TRBV7-8 and TRBJ2-7, with TRBD2 as a possible D gene (5 bases). The CDR3 runs 12 residues. V dropped 1 base and J dropped 6 bases, with 7 bases sitting between them. CDR1 SGHVS and CDR2 FQNEAQ come from the germline V gene. Here the CDR3 DNA reads TGTGCCAGCAGCTTAGAAGGAGGCGAGCAGTACTTC. This sequence encodes CASSLEGGEQYF. The variable domain in full, with the rest retrieved from reference TRBV7-8 and TRBJ2-7, is GAGVSQSPRYKVAKRGQDVALRCDPISGHVSLFWYQQALGQGPEFLTYFQNEAQLDKSGLPSDRFFAERPEGSVSTLKIQRTQQEDSAVYLCASSLEGGEQYFGPGTRLTVT.

This clonotype was counted at least ten times. This rearrangement joins TRBV29-1 to TRBJ2-1; D remains unclear. The CDR3 extends over 11 amino acids. Per the germline V gene, CDR1 is SQVTM and CDR2 is ANQGSEA. The V and J ends lost 8 bases and 7 bases respectively, with 12 bases between them. Here the CDR3 reads CSLSLGNEQFF. In DNA form, the CDR3 reads TGCAGCCTCTCTTTGGGGAATGAGCAGTTCTTC.

The rearrangement joins TRBV5-5 to TRBJ1-3; D is unclear. The CDR3 spans 14 residues. The V gene's germline CDR1 is SGHKS and CDR2 YYEKEE (reference sequence). Trimming shortened V by 4 bases and J by 3 bases, and 11 bases separated the two germline ends. CDR3: CASSPQMGGNTIYF. The CDR3 region has the DNA TGTGCCAGCAGCCCCCAAATGGGTGGAAACACCATATATTTT.

This clonotype was counted many times. V usage is TRBV29-1 and J usage is TRBJ2-1, with 9 positions matching TRBD2. V trimming: 5 bases; J trimming: 8 bases; junction bases outside the gene matches: 13. Per the germline V gene, CDR1 is SQVTM and CDR2 is ANQGSEA. The CDR3 sequence is 15 residues long. CDR3 bases: TGCAGCGTTAATGCCGTAGCGGGACTAGCCGATGAGCAGTTCTTC. This encodes CSVNAVAGLADEQFF.

On this clonotype itself: One end of the junction fails to match germline, which may point to a read error. J is TRBJ1-1 and V is TRBV5-8, with D hard to call. This CDR3 spans 8 amino acids. Germline CDR1 reads SGHTS; CDR2 reads YDEGEE. The CDR3 bases are TGTGCCAGCAGCGACGGTCTCTTT. Protein sequence: CASSDGLF.

The sample holds a few counts of this clonotype. J is TRBJ2-3 and V is TRBV5-6; no firm D call. Germline V gene sequence: CDR1 SGHDT, CDR2 YYEEEE. The ends were cut back, 0 bases at V and 3 bases at J, with 2 bases in the middle. The CDR3 length is 12 residues. The CDR3 coding sequence is TGTGCCAGCAGCTTGGAGACAGATACGCAGTATTTT. Translation gives CASSLETDTQYF.

This clonotype was detected only a few times. The J gene is TRBJ2-2, the V gene TRBV30; D is unclear. This CDR3 is 13 amino acids long. Trimming took 0 bases from V and 4 from J, leaving 6 bases between them. Germline V gene data show CDR1 as GTSNPN and CDR2 as SVGIG (reference sequence). The CDR3 sequence is CAWSVGATGELFF. CDR3 DNA: TGTGCCTGGAGTGTAGGCGCCACCGGGGAGCTGTTTTTT.

This clonotype was recorded once. V gene TRBV12-3 or TRBV12-4 combines with J gene TRBJ2-7; 11 nucleotides align to TRBD1. The length of the CDR3 is 15 residues. The V and J ends lost 5 bases and 4 bases, in that order; junction bases with no gene match: 7. CDR3 sequence reads: CASSVGQGEGYEQYF. The CDR3, as DNA: TGTGCCAGCAGTGTGGGACAGGGGGAAGGTTACGAGCAGTACTTC.